The 20 T cell receptor beta chains given below trace back to one sample, sequenced in a study of T cell responses to AZD1222 COVID-19 vaccine. Here immunoSEQ multiplex PCR was the method, and the copy in TCRdb shows in-frame clones only, minus some. The sample lists some 120,000 clones, over 85% seen once, with 2.5% to 4% in the top ten. Sequencing used peripheral blood, obtained on day 0 of AZD1222 vaccination. The origin of the receptors is an adult in good health.

This clone was counted between two and nine times. J is TRBJ2-7 and V is TRBV9, with 8 bases matching TRBD2. CDR1 and CDR2 (germline): SGDLS, YYNGEE. The CDR3 extends over 15 amino acids. V lost 3 bases, J lost 0 bases, and 5 bases stayed unmatched. CDR3 nucleotides: TGTGCCAGCAGCGCAGCGGGGGATCTCTCCTACGAGCAGTACTTC. It is translated as CASSAAGDLSYEQYF.

The gene calls are TRBV15 and TRBJ2-7; 8 nucleotides line up with TRBD2. The CDR3 is 16 residues long. Germline V gene sequence: CDR1 LNHNV, CDR2 YYDKDF (reference sequence). With V trimmed by 0 bases and J by 4 bases, 8 bases remained unmatched. The CDR3 protein is CATSRDREGVAYEQYF. The DNA of the CDR3 is TGTGCCACCAGCAGAGATCGGGAGGGAGTCGCGTACGAGCAGTACTTC. Variable domain in full (rest from reference TRBV15 and TRBJ2-7): DAMVIQNPRYQVTQFGKPVTLSCSQTLNHNVMYWYQQKSSQAPKLLFHYYDKDFNNEADTPDNFQSRRPNTSFCFLDIRSPGLGDTAMYLCATSRDREGVAYEQYFGPGTRLTVT.

The rearrangement joins TRBV6-1 to TRBJ1-1, with 8 bases aligning to TRBD1. Trimming cost V 3 bases and J 8 bases; bases outside gene matches: 8. CDR1 is MNHNS, CDR2 SASEGT, per germline. The CDR3 runs to 14 residues. The CDR3: CASSDSGGDREAFF. DNA of the CDR3: TGTGCCAGCAGTGATTCTGGTGGGGACAGGGAAGCTTTCTTT.

CDR3 sequence (DNA): TGTGCCAGCAGTTACTCGAGTCCCCCAAACTACAATGAGCAGTTCTTC. Its protein product is CASSYSSPPNYNEQFF. V usage is TRBV6-5 and J usage is TRBJ2-1; the D is unclear. Germline V lookup: CDR1 MNHEY, CDR2 SVGAGI. The CDR3 loop spans 16 amino acids. V was pared by 0 bases and J by 3 bases, with 12 bases between.

The V and J genes are TRBV7-2 and TRBJ2-1; 9 bases agree with TRBD2. This CDR3 contains 15 residues. Losses at the gene ends were 8 bases for V and 5 bases for J; bases not matched to a gene: 10. Germline V gene data show CDR1 as SGHTA and CDR2 as FQGNSA. The CDR3 sequence is CASGVQTSGNNEQFF. The CDR3 DNA follows: TGTGCCAGCGGCGTCCAGACTAGCGGAAACAATGAGCAGTTCTTC.

The J gene is TRBJ2-5, the V gene TRBV19; TRBD2 aligns across 11 bases. CDR3 size: 15 residues. With 5 bases clipped from V and 5 bases from J, the junction kept 7 bases outside the gene matches. The germline gives CDR1 LNHDA, CDR2 SQIVND (reference sequence). CDR3 DNA: TGTGCCAGTAGTTTCATAGCGGGAGGGAGCGAGACCCAGTACTTC. It encodes CASSFIAGGSETQYF.

This clone was observed once. The V gene is TRBV5-6, the J gene TRBJ2-7; the D gene could be TRBD1 or TRBD2 (7 bases each). The CDR3 spans 13 residues. Trimming pared 3 bases from V and 4 bases from J, leaving 11 bases between. Germline CDR1 SGHDT, CDR2 YYEEEE. CDR3 DNA sequence: TGTGCCAGCAGCTCTCAGGGGGGGTACGAGCAGTACTTC. Protein sequence: CASSSQGGYEQYF.

The chain carries TRBV28 and TRBJ1-6; D call uncertain. CDR3 size: 14 residues. CDR1 and CDR2 from the germline V gene are MDHEN and SYDVKM. Trimming removed 2 bases at V and 6 bases at J, with 8 bases between. The CDR3: CASSLIGPNSPLHF. Here the CDR3 DNA reads TGTGCCAGCAGTTTAATAGGGCCTAATTCACCCCTCCACTTT.

The genes are TRBV2 and TRBJ2-2; weak D call: TRBD1 (5 bases). V lost 5 bases and J 2 bases, leaving 9 bases between the germline ends. Per the germline V gene, CDR1 is SNHLY and CDR2 is FYNNEI. The CDR3 is made up of 14 amino acids. This CDR3 is CASSFRANTGELFF. The CDR3, as DNA: TGTGCCAGCAGTTTCAGGGCCAACACCGGGGAGCTGTTTTTT.

CDR3 DNA sequence: TGTGCCAGCTCACCGGGGACAGGGAATGAAAAACTGTTTTTT. As protein: CASSPGTGNEKLFF. The chain has TRBV18 and TRBJ1-4; TRBD1 agrees at 9 bases. Germline CDR1 and CDR2: KGHSH and LQKENI. The CDR3 spans 14 residues. V shed 3 bases, J shed 5 bases, and the junction held 1 base outside the gene matches.

The J gene is TRBJ2-4, the V gene TRBV28; D not certain. Trimming cost V 3 bases and J 0 bases, with 3 bases left between them. There are 13 residues in the CDR3. Germline CDR1 and CDR2: MDHEN and SYDVKM. The CDR3 nucleotides are TGTGCCAGCAGTTTTTTAGCCAAAAACATTCAGTACTTC. It yields the protein CASSFLAKNIQYF.

The chain joins TRBV28 to TRBJ2-6, with 9 positions matching TRBD2. The germline V gene encodes CDR1 MDHEN and CDR2 SYDVKM. The CDR3 consists of 15 residues. V gave up 3 bases and J gave up 4 bases; unmatched junction bases: 1. The CDR3 DNA follows: TGTGCCAGCAGTTTGAGCGGGAGGGGGGCCAACGTCCTGACTTTC. Translation: CASSLSGRGANVLTF.

The chain recombines TRBV6-1 with TRBJ1-1; D perhaps matches TRBD1 (5 bases). The CDR3 is made up of 14 amino acids. Trimming stripped 0 bases from V and 5 bases from J, with 10 bases between. Germline CDR1 reads MNHNS; CDR2 reads SASEGT. This chain's CDR3 is CASSEAQGRTEAFF. The CDR3 bases are TGTGCCAGCAGTGAAGCGCAGGGAAGGACTGAAGCTTTCTTT.

V usage is TRBV28 and J usage is TRBJ2-3, with 9 bases fitting TRBD2. The CDR3 extends over 15 amino acids. Trimming removed 4 bases from V and 5 bases from J; junction bases left unmatched: 7. Per the germline V gene, CDR1 is MDHEN and CDR2 is SYDVKM. The CDR3 here is CASSSVAGAIDTQYF. The CDR3 nucleotides are TGTGCCAGCAGTTCCGTAGCGGGAGCGATAGATACGCAGTATTTT.

CDR3: CAWNLERDTEAFF. CDR3 DNA sequence: TGTGCCTGGAATTTGGAAAGGGACACTGAAGCTTTCTTT. The V gene is TRBV30, the J gene TRBJ1-1; D gene ambiguous. With 4 bases removed from V and 3 bases from J, the gap between germline ends came to 12 bases. The CDR3 consists of 13 residues. Germline values: CDR1 GTSNPN, CDR2 SVGIG (reference sequence).

CDR3 protein: CASSLTRGDTEAFF. Here the CDR3 DNA reads TGTGCCAGCAGCTTAACGCGGGGGGACACTGAAGCTTTCTTT. The chain carries TRBV7-3 and TRBJ1-1; a weak D match, TRBD1 (5 bases). This CDR3 spans 14 amino acids. The V end lost 0 bases, the J end lost 3 bases, and 8 bases lay between the germline ends. Germline V CDR1 and CDR2: SGHTA, FQGTGA.

This rearrangement joins TRBV3-1 (or the pseudogene TRBV3-2) to TRBJ2-1, with D perhaps assigned TRBD1 or TRBD2 (5 bases each). The germline V and J ends were trimmed by 5 bases and 8 bases, with 13 bases remaining between them. Germline V CDR1 and CDR2: LGHDT, YNNKEL (reference sequence). CDR3 length: 13 amino acids. The CDR3 nucleotides are TGTGCCAGCAGCTTTTCCGGGACCTATGAGCAGTTCTTC. Translation gives CASSFSGTYEQFF.

For this clone: Additional DNA sequences in this sample encode the identical CDR3. V usage is TRBV3-1 (or the pseudogene TRBV3-2) and J usage is TRBJ1-4; possible D gene TRBD1, 5 bases. This CDR3 is 15 amino acids long. V lost 0 bases, J lost 11 bases, and 16 bases lay in between. In germline, CDR1 is LGHDT, CDR2 YNNKEL (reference sequence). CDR3 coding DNA: TGTGCCAGCAGCCAAGATTTGGGAGGGGTTGGGAAACTGTTTTTT. Translated: CASSQDLGGVGKLFF.

The chain links TRBV3-1 (or the pseudogene TRBV3-2) to TRBJ2-5; D is uncertain. This CDR3 comprises 16 residues. Trimming pared 0 bases from V and 1 base from J, leaving 12 bases between. CDR1 is LGHDT, CDR2 YNNKEL, per germline (reference sequence). This CDR3 is CASSQDPSQFQETQYF. In DNA form, the CDR3 reads TGTGCCAGCAGCCAAGATCCGTCGCAGTTCCAAGAGACCCAGTACTTC.

The chain links TRBV27 to TRBJ1-2, with D hard to call. V shed 2 bases and J shed 8 bases, with 24 bases lying between them. This CDR3 comprises 17 residues. Germline V lookup: CDR1 MNHEY, CDR2 SMNVEV (reference sequence). CDR3 nucleotide sequence: TGTGCCAGCAGTTTAAAGGGTGTGGGCAGGACCTTATACGGCTACACCTTC. Translating gives CASSLKGVGRTLYGYTF.